A single sample gave rise to the 16 T cell receptor beta chains below, sequenced in a study of blood T cell repertoires in COVID-19. Produced via immunoSEQ multiplex PCR; TCRdb's table is partial and in-frame only. The sample yields 500,000 to 600,000 clones, 85% to 90% seen once. The sequencing input was peripheral blood. These receptors were collected from a woman in her forties or fifties with COVID-19, enrolled during active disease.

This rearrangement joins TRBV29-1 to TRBJ2-4; weak D call: TRBD2 (7 bases). The V and J ends lost 7 bases and 8 bases respectively, with 24 bases between them. This CDR3 is built from 15 residues. The germline CDR1 and CDR2 sequences are SQVTM and ANQGSEA. CDR3 region: CSAYWGGPPQHIQYF. The CDR3 coding sequence is TGCAGCGCATACTGGGGGGGGCCCCCCCAGCACATTCAGTACTTC.

Points on this clone: The junction differs from germline at one of its ends, possibly a read error. The chain uses TRBV5-4 and TRBJ2-3; TRBD2 aligns across 8 bases. The CDR3 consists of 15 residues. Looked up from germline, CDR1 is SGHNT and CDR2 is YYREEE (reference sequence). CDR3 DNA sequence: TGTGCCAGCGGCTTAAGCGGGGGCCGCACAGATACGCAGTATTTT. Residues: CASGLSGGRTDTQYF.

The J gene is TRBJ1-2, the V gene TRBV5-1; 7 bases match TRBD1. J was trimmed by 4 bases and V by 3 bases; bases with no gene match: 9. The length of the CDR3 is 15 residues. Looked up from germline, CDR1 is SGHRS and CDR2 is YFSETQ. The DNA of the CDR3 is TGCGCCAGCAGCTCAAATGGACAGGTTCGCTATGGCTACACCTTC. This translates into CASSSNGQVRYGYTF.

This clone turned up a few times. The chain is built from TRBV28 and TRBJ1-1; possibly TRBD1 for D (6 bases). The germline V and J ends were trimmed by 6 bases and 0 bases, with 11 bases remaining between them. This CDR3 is built from 14 residues. Per the germline V gene, CDR1 is MDHEN and CDR2 is SYDVKM. In nucleotides, the CDR3 is TGTGCCAGCAGCCCCGGACAGATGAACACTGAAGCTTTCTTT. It is translated as CASSPGQMNTEAFF.

This clone was detected only a few times. The chain uses TRBV14 and TRBJ1-6; D possibly corresponds to TRBD1 (6 bases). V lost 0 bases, J lost 9 bases, and 6 bases lay in between. This CDR3 comprises 13 residues. Germline V CDR1 and CDR2: SGHDN, FVKESK. This chain's CDR3 is CASSQDRGSPLHF. CDR3 sequence (DNA): TGTGCCAGCAGCCAAGACAGGGGTTCACCCCTCCACTTT.

This chain uses TRBV2 with TRBJ2-1, with D perhaps TRBD1 (5 bases). Trimming shortened V by 4 bases and J by 5 bases, and 18 bases separated the two germline ends. The CDR3 length is 16 residues. From germline, CDR1 is SNHLY and CDR2 FYNNEI. CDR3 DNA sequence: TGTGCCAGCAGTGGAGGTTCGTGGGGCCGGGACAATGAGCAGTTCTTC. Protein product: CASSGGSWGRDNEQFF.

V usage is TRBV7-2 and J usage is TRBJ2-7; tentative D call: TRBD2 (6 bases). This CDR3 has 13 amino acids. Germline V lookup: CDR1 SGHTA, CDR2 FQGNSA. Trimming cost V 6 bases and J 2 bases, with 11 bases left between them. CDR3 region: CASSIGGTYEQYF. CDR3 coding DNA: TGTGCCAGCAGTATCGGGGGAACCTACGAGCAGTACTTC. The whole variable domain, filled in from reference TRBV7-2 and TRBJ2-7, reads GAGVSQSPSNKVTEKGKDVELRCDPISGHTALYWYRQSLGQGLEFLIYFQGNSAPDKSGLPSDRFSAERTGGSVSTLTIQRTQQEDSAVYLCASSIGGTYEQYFGPGTRLTVT.

This chain links TRBV2 with TRBJ2-1, with TRBD2 matching 14 bases. CDR1 is SNHLY and CDR2 is FYNNEI in the germline V gene. The CDR3 has 17 residues. V lost 4 bases, J lost 6 bases, and 8 bases stayed unmatched. Written as DNA, the CDR3 is TGTGCCAGCAGTGTGAGTGGGACTAGCGGGGGAGGCAATGAGCAGTTCTTC. It yields the protein CASSVSGTSGGGNEQFF.

In this sample, this clone turned up once. The chain recombines TRBV9 with TRBJ2-3, with D possibly TRBD2 on 7 matching bases. This CDR3 spans 17 amino acids. Trimming cost V 4 bases and J 0 bases, with 18 bases left between them. In germline, CDR1 is SGDLS, CDR2 YYNGEE. CDR3 region: CASSLSPAGASTDTQYF. CDR3 nucleotides: TGTGCCAGCAGCCTCTCACCCGCGGGGGCGAGCACAGATACGCAGTATTTT.

The J gene is TRBJ2-1, the V gene TRBV5-4, with 9 bases fitting TRBD2. Per the germline V gene, CDR1 is SGHNT and CDR2 is YYREEE (reference sequence). V shed 0 bases and J 5 bases; nucleotides not matched to a gene: 3. The CDR3 has 15 residues. CDR3 DNA sequence: TGTGCCAGCAGCTTGGGGCTAGCGGGGAACAATGAGCAGTTCTTC. Translating gives CASSLGLAGNNEQFF.

This chain links TRBV5-1 with TRBJ2-3; D perhaps matches TRBD1 (7 bases). The V and J ends lost 4 bases and 2 bases respectively, with 17 bases between them. CDR1 and CDR2 from the germline V gene are SGHRS and YFSETQ. The CDR3 runs to 16 residues. CDR3 nucleotides: TGCGCCAGCAGCCGGCAGGGGGGTGGGAACACAGATACGCAGTATTTT. Translation gives CASSRQGGGNTDTQYF.

The table lists this clone with a count of one. V is TRBV6-1 and J is TRBJ2-5, with D hard to call. The CDR3 loop spans 12 amino acids. The V gene's germline CDR1 is MNHNS and CDR2 SASEGT. V was shortened by 5 bases and J by 5 bases, with 9 bases between the two germline ends. The CDR3 sequence: CASSLLLETQYF. For the CDR3, the DNA is TGTGCCAGCAGTCTGCTACTGGAGACCCAGTACTTC.

This rearrangement joins TRBV3-1 (or the pseudogene TRBV3-2) to TRBJ2-3; 9 bases agree with TRBD2. The trim removed 6 bases at V and 6 bases at J, leaving 13 bases unmatched. CDR1 LGHDT and CDR2 YNNKEL come from the germline V gene (reference sequence). The CDR3 has 16 residues. CDR3 DNA sequence: TGTGCCAGCAGGCGCTCGGCGGGGGGGCCAGGGGATACGCAGTATTTT. Translated: CASRRSAGGPGDTQYF.

The V and J genes are TRBV5-1 and TRBJ2-2; D is perhaps TRBD1 (6 bases). The germline V and J ends were trimmed by 4 bases and 0 bases, with 10 bases remaining between them. CDR3 length: 15 amino acids. The germline gives CDR1 SGHRS, CDR2 YFSETQ. The CDR3 nucleotides are TGCGCCAGCAGCCCGAGACAGGCGAACACCGGGGAGCTGTTTTTT. Its translation: CASSPRQANTGELFF. Based on the CDR3 plus reference TRBV5-1 and TRBJ2-2, the full variable domain is KAGVTQTPRYLIKTRGQQVTLSCSPISGHRSVSWYQQTPGQGLQFLFEYFSETQRNKGNFPGRFSGRQFSNSRSEMNVSTLELGDSALYLCASSPRQANTGELFFGEGSRLTVL.

The chain couples TRBV6-5 to TRBJ1-2; 10 nucleotides line up with TRBD1. The CDR3 extends over 11 amino acids. V trimming: 6 bases; J trimming: 10 bases; junction bases outside the gene matches: 2. CDR1 MNHEY and CDR2 SVGAGI come from the germline V gene. CDR3 protein: CASSGQGDYTF. The CDR3 DNA is TGTGCCAGCAGCGGACAGGGGGACTACACCTTC.

This sequence joins TRBV19 and TRBJ2-3; 7 nucleotides line up with TRBD1. Germline V gene lookup returns CDR1 LNHDA and CDR2 SQIVND (reference sequence). Trimming cost V 4 bases and J 1 base; bases outside gene matches: 5. The CDR3 extends over 15 amino acids. CDR3 amino acids: CASSRGGGGTDTQYF. CDR3 DNA sequence: TGTGCCAGTAGTAGAGGGGGCGGTGGCACAGATACGCAGTATTTT. The full variable domain, in which reference TRBV19 and TRBJ2-3 provide the parts outside the CDR3, is DGGITQSPKYLFRKEGQNVTLSCEQNLNHDAMYWYRQDPGQGLRLIYYSQIVNDFQKGDIAEGYSVSREKKESFPLTVTSAQKNPTAFYLCASSRGGGGTDTQYFGPGTRLTVL.